The clone carrying this T cell receptor (beta chain) occurred once. The method was immunoSEQ multiplex PCR; TCRdb's version includes in-frame clones alone and lacks a portion of them. The sample contains approximately 130,000 clones, 88% of which appear only once. V lost 4 bases and J lost 0, with 15 bases in between. Germline V CDR1 and CDR2: WNHNN, SYGVQD (reference sequence). CDR3 size: 17 residues. The sample is drawn from a study of blood T cell repertoires in COVID-19. The sequence derives from a human donor in a cohort sampled during active COVID-19. Sequenced material: peripheral blood. The chain uses TRBV10-1 and TRBJ2-2; no reliable D call. The CDR3 sequence is CASSGRGSPPNTGELFF. DNA for the CDR3: TGCGCCAGCAGTGGGCGAGGTAGCCCCCCGAACACCGGGGAGCTGTTTTTT.